Below, 27 T cell receptor beta chains from the same sample are listed, as sequenced in a study of blood T cell repertoires in COVID-19. Sequencing was performed with immunoSEQ multiplex PCR; in TCRdb, only in-frame clones are kept and a portion is missing. This table has roughly 75,000 clones, 70% to 90% appearing once. Sequences were obtained from peripheral blood. The receptors stem from an elderly man with COVID-19, enrolled during active disease.

V usage is TRBV21-1 and J usage is TRBJ2-2; the table's D call TRBD2 went unverified against the DNA. TRBV21-1 represents a pseudogene. The CDR3 covers 14 residues. The CDR3 loop is CASPRRGTAGELFF. CDR3 DNA: TGTGCCAGTCCTCGGCGGGGGACGGCCGGGGAGCTGTTTTTT.

The chain employs TRBV5-5 and TRBJ2-6, with D hard to call. Germline lookup yields CDR1 SGHKS and CDR2 YYEKEE (reference sequence). Trimming pared 2 bases from V and 0 bases from J, leaving 9 bases between. CDR3 size: 16 residues. The chain's CDR3 is CASSFSPSSGANVLTF. The CDR3 DNA is TGTGCCAGCAGCTTTTCCCCGAGCTCTGGGGCCAACGTCCTGACTTTC.

V gene TRBV4-2 combines with J gene TRBJ1-4; 7 nucleotides align to TRBD1. The CDR3 length is 15 residues. Unmatched junction bases numbered 5, after V lost 4 bases and J lost 3 bases. Germline CDR1 is LGHNA and CDR2 is YNFKEQ. The CDR3 loop reads CASSPTGTANEKLFF. CDR3 DNA sequence: TGTGCCAGCAGCCCTACCGGGACAGCTAATGAAAAACTGTTTTTT.

V gene TRBV5-1 combines with J gene TRBJ2-2; 9 nucleotides line up with TRBD2. V trimming: 0 bases; J trimming: 6 bases; junction bases outside the gene matches: 6. Germline assignment: CDR1 SGHRS and CDR2 YFSETQ. This CDR3 is 16 amino acids long. The CDR3 loop is CASSLVASGDPGELFF. CDR3 in DNA: TGCGCCAGCAGCTTGGTAGCTAGCGGGGATCCCGGGGAGCTGTTTTTT.

V gene TRBV29-1 combines with J gene TRBJ1-2; 7 nucleotides line up with TRBD1. V gave up 7 bases and J gave up 8 bases; unmatched junction bases: 10. CDR1 is SQVTM and CDR2 is ANQGSEA in the germline V gene. The CDR3 sequence is 12 residues long. This CDR3 reads CSALEGAWGYTF. The CDR3 nucleotides read TGCAGCGCCTTAGAGGGGGCTTGGGGCTACACCTTC.

The chain joins TRBV18 to TRBJ1-1; TRBD1 matches at 7 bases. The CDR3 covers 15 residues. From germline, CDR1 is KGHSH and CDR2 LQKENI. V dropped 5 bases and J dropped 0; count of bases not matched to a gene: 6. CDR3 sequence reads: CASSSQGEMNTEAFF. As DNA, the CDR3 is TGTGCCAGCTCAAGTCAGGGGGAAATGAACACTGAAGCTTTCTTT.

The CDR3 spells CASRRDRGGYGYTF. The CDR3 DNA reads as TGTGCCTCCCGCCGGGACAGGGGAGGCTATGGCTACACCTTC. The chain couples TRBV11-2 to TRBJ1-2, with 10 positions matching TRBD1. This CDR3 is built from 14 residues. Germline assignment: CDR1 SGHAT and CDR2 FQNNGV. With 11 bases clipped from V and 4 bases from J, the junction kept 10 bases outside the gene matches.

V usage is TRBV19 and J usage is TRBJ1-5; D remains unclear. The germline CDR1 and CDR2 sequences are LNHDA and SQIVND (reference sequence). There are 16 residues in the CDR3. V gave up 1 base and J gave up 0 bases, with 10 bases separating them. CDR3 DNA: TGTGCCAGTAGTATAGGAGGGCCCTATAGCAATCAGCCCCAGCATTTT. It yields the protein CASSIGGPYSNQPQHF.

The CDR3: CASSQRTANSGNTIYF. The DNA of the CDR3 is TGTGCCAGCAGCCAGAGGACAGCGAACTCTGGAAACACCATATATTTT. The rearrangement links TRBV7-8 to TRBJ1-3, with D possibly matching TRBD1 (6 bases). V lost 5 bases, J lost 0 bases, and 14 bases lay in between. Looked up from germline, CDR1 is SGHVS and CDR2 is FQNEAQ. The CDR3 has 16 amino acids.

The rearrangement links TRBV10-3 to TRBJ1-2, with 8 nucleotides matching TRBD1. There are 14 residues in the CDR3. Trimming cost V 6 bases and J 0 bases; bases outside gene matches: 3. Germline V gives CDR1 ENHRY, CDR2 SYGVKD. The CDR3 DNA reads TGTGCCATCAGAGACAGGGGCTCTAACTATGGCTACACCTTC. Translating gives CAIRDRGSNYGYTF.

The V and J genes are TRBV7-8 and TRBJ2-7; TRBD2 might be the D (6 bases). The CDR3 length is 17 residues. The ends were cut back, 3 bases at V and 2 bases at J, with 20 bases in the middle. The germline V gene has CDR1 SGHVS and CDR2 FQNEAQ. CDR3 region: CASSFYLGGPKTYEQYF. The CDR3 DNA reads TGTGCCAGCAGCTTTTACCTCGGGGGACCTAAGACCTACGAGCAGTACTTC.

The chain has TRBV11-2 and TRBJ2-5; 12 positions match TRBD2. This CDR3 region has 15 residues. CDR1 and CDR2 from the germline V gene are SGHAT and FQNNGV. With 5 bases clipped from V and 5 bases from J, the junction kept 6 bases outside the gene matches. The CDR3 loop reads CASSPRTSGVETQYF. CDR3 DNA sequence: TGTGCCAGCAGCCCCCGGACTAGCGGGGTCGAGACCCAGTACTTC.

This rearrangement joins TRBV19 to TRBJ2-7; 9 bases are shared with TRBD1. J was trimmed by 2 bases and V by 3 bases; bases with no gene match: 2. Germline loops: CDR1 LNHDA, CDR2 SQIVND (reference sequence). There are 14 residues in the CDR3. The CDR3 loop is CASSIGTGTYEQYF. The CDR3 DNA reads as TGTGCCAGTAGTATTGGGACAGGGACCTACGAGCAGTACTTC.

The gene calls are TRBV3-1 (or the pseudogene TRBV3-2) and TRBJ1-2, with D unresolved. V lost 3 bases and J 6 bases, leaving 11 bases between the germline ends. CDR1 LGHDT and CDR2 YNNKEL come from the germline V gene (reference sequence). The CDR3 covers 13 residues. CDR3 sequence reads: CASSQNGADGYTF. As DNA, the CDR3 is TGTGCCAGCAGCCAGAACGGAGCCGATGGCTACACCTTC.

The gene calls are TRBV29-1 and TRBJ1-5; unclear D gene. Looked up from germline, CDR1 is SQVTM and CDR2 is ANQGSEA. The ends were cut back, 4 bases at V and 4 bases at J, with 11 bases in the middle. The CDR3 covers 13 residues. CDR3 sequence (DNA): TGCAGCGTTGTCGAGTCTTTGAATCAGCCCCAGCATTTT. Protein: CSVVESLNQPQHF.

The rearrangement joins TRBV6-5 to TRBJ1-2; no clear D. Per germline, CDR1 MNHEY and CDR2 SVGAGI. V was trimmed by 6 bases and J by 4 bases, leaving 12 bases between them. This CDR3 comprises 13 residues. Written as DNA, the CDR3 is TGTGCCAGCAGGACACTCGCGAGCTATGGCTACACCTTC. Its protein is CASRTLASYGYTF.

The V call is TRBV19, the J call TRBJ1-6, with D maybe TRBD1 (5 bases). Germline V CDR1 and CDR2: LNHDA, SQIVND (reference sequence). V lost 9 bases, J lost 8 bases, and 14 bases lay in between. CDR3 size: 13 residues. Here the CDR3 reads CASGSQGHSPLHF. The DNA for the CDR3 is TGTGCCAGCGGGTCCCAGGGTCATTCACCCCTCCACTTT.

V is TRBV6-6 and J is TRBJ2-7; TRBD1 might be the D (7 bases). V lost 2 bases, J lost 2 bases, and 13 bases lay in between. The CDR3 consists of 15 residues. Germline V lookup: CDR1 MNHNY, CDR2 SVGAGI (reference sequence). This CDR3 is CASSYTSGGPYEQYF. DNA of the CDR3: TGTGCCAGCAGTTACACCTCAGGGGGGCCCTACGAGCAGTACTTC.

The J gene is TRBJ1-5, the V gene TRBV2; D unresolved. V dropped 0 bases and J dropped 0 bases, with 3 bases sitting between them. Germline CDR1 reads SNHLY; CDR2 reads FYNNEI. This CDR3 contains 14 residues. CDR3 sequence (DNA): TGTGCCAGCAGTGAAGCCTATAGCAATCAGCCCCAGCATTTT. Residues: CASSEAYSNQPQHF.

The table lists this clone with many counts. The sample has other DNA sequences that encode this CDR3 too. The rearrangement joins TRBV18 to TRBJ2-1; D is perhaps TRBD1 (5 bases). The CDR3 consists of 15 residues. The V end lost 2 bases, the J end lost 6 bases, and 14 bases lay between the germline ends. The germline gives CDR1 KGHSH, CDR2 LQKENI. The CDR3, as DNA: TGTGCCAGCTCACCAGGGCAGGGTCGTGTCAATGAGCAGTTCTTC. Protein sequence: CASSPGQGRVNEQFF.

The V gene is TRBV4-1, the J gene TRBJ2-1; 12 positions match TRBD2. V gave up 4 bases and J gave up 5 bases; unmatched junction bases: 3. CDR1 and CDR2 from the germline V gene are MGHRA and YSYEKL. This CDR3 comprises 15 residues. The CDR3 here is CASSPRLAGDNEQFF. The CDR3 bases are TGCGCCAGCAGCCCTCGACTAGCGGGAGACAATGAGCAGTTCTTC.

The chain joins TRBV19 to TRBJ1-5; no clear D gene. This CDR3 is 13 amino acids long. Germline CDR1 is LNHDA and CDR2 is SQIVND (reference sequence). V lost 2 bases to trimming and J lost 4 bases, with 6 bases between them. This CDR3 reads CASSIQRNQPQHF. The CDR3 DNA reads as TGTGCCAGTAGTATACAGAGGAATCAGCCCCAGCATTTT.

The genes are TRBV6-2 or TRBV6-3 and TRBJ2-3, with D perhaps TRBD1 (5 bases). The V and J ends lost 6 bases and 1 base respectively, with 14 bases between them. This CDR3 spans 15 amino acids. CDR1 and CDR2 (germline): MNHEY, SVGEGT. DNA of the CDR3: TGTGCCAGCAGCAACCCTATACAGGGCACAGATACGCAGTATTTT. Its protein product is CASSNPIQGTDTQYF.

CDR3 in DNA: TGTGCCAGCAGTTTATCGCCGGACAGAGGAGAGGCTTTCTTT. Its protein product is CASSLSPDRGEAFF. This chain connects TRBV27 to TRBJ1-1, with D perhaps matching TRBD1 (6 bases). The CDR3 is made up of 14 amino acids. Trimming left V 0 bases short and J 11 bases short, with 16 bases between. From germline, CDR1 is MNHEY and CDR2 SMNVEV (reference sequence).

V usage is TRBV7-8 and J usage is TRBJ2-5, with D possibly TRBD2 on 5 matching bases. The V gene's germline CDR1 is SGHVS and CDR2 FQNEAQ. The CDR3 has 16 amino acids. The ends were cut back, 5 bases at V and 3 bases at J, with 19 bases in the middle. The DNA for the CDR3 is TGTGCCAGCAGCCCTCAGGCGGCGGGTCACGAAGAGACCCAGTACTTC. The encoded protein is CASSPQAAGHEETQYF. Full variable domain (missing parts from reference TRBV7-8 and TRBJ2-5): GAGVSQSPRYKVAKRGQDVALRCDPISGHVSLFWYQQALGQGPEFLTYFQNEAQLDKSGLPSDRFFAERPEGSVSTLKIQRTQQEDSAVYLCASSPQAAGHEETQYFGPGTRLLVL.

This sequence joins TRBV18 and TRBJ1-4, with D possibly matching TRBD1 (6 bases). V lost 6 bases to trimming and J lost 3 bases, with 14 bases between them. CDR3 length: 15 residues. Germline values: CDR1 KGHSH, CDR2 LQKENI. As DNA, the CDR3 is TGTGCCAGCTCCGGAGGGGGGGCTGCTAATGAAAAACTGTTTTTT. This encodes CASSGGGAANEKLFF.

The gene calls are TRBV6-2 or TRBV6-3 and TRBJ2-3, with D perhaps matching TRBD2 (7 bases). The CDR3 runs to 16 residues. Germline CDR1 MNHEY, CDR2 SVGEGT. The V end lost 4 bases, the J end lost 2 bases, and 16 bases lay between the germline ends. CDR3 DNA: TGTGCCAGCAGTTTCCTTTCGGGGGGCATCACAGATACGCAGTATTTT. Its translation: CASSFLSGGITDTQYF.